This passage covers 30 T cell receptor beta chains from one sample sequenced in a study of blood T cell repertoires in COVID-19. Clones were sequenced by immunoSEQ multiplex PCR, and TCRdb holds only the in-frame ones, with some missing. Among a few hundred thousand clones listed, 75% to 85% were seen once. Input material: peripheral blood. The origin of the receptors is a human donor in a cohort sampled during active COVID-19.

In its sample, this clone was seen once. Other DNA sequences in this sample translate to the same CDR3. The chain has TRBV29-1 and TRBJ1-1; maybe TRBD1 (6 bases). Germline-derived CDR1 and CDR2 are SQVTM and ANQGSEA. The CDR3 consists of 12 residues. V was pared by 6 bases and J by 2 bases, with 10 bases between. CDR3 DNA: TGCAGCGTGACACAGGGAAACACTGAAGCTTTCTTT. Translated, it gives CSVTQGNTEAFF. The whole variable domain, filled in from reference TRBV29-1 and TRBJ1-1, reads SAVISQKPSRDICQRGTSLTIQCQVDSQVTMMFWYRQQPGQSLTLIATANQGSEATYESGFVIDKFPISRPNLTFSTLTVSNMSPEDSSIYLCSVTQGNTEAFFGQGTRLTVV.

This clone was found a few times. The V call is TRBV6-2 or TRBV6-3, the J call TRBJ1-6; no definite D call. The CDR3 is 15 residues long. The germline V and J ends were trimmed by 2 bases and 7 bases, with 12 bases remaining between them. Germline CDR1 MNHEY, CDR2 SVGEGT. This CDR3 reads CASSYRGLGNSPLHF. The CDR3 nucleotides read TGTGCCAGCAGTTACCGCGGTTTAGGCAATTCACCCCTCCACTTT.

CDR3 residues: CAWYKGAGGNTIYF. The CDR3 DNA follows: TGTGCCTGGTATAAGGGGGCTGGCGGAAACACCATATATTTT. The chain carries TRBV30 and TRBJ1-3; 7 bases align to TRBD1. Per the germline V gene, CDR1 is GTSNPN and CDR2 is SVGIG (reference sequence). After removal of 5 bases from V and 4 bases from J, the junction contained 8 bases not matched to a gene. The CDR3 runs to 14 residues.

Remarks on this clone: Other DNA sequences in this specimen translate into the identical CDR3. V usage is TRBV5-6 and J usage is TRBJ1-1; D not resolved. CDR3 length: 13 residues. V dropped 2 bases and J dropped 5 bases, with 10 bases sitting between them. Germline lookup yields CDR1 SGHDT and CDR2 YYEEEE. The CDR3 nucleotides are TGTGCCAGCAGCTTAGGGAGAGGAACTGAAGCTTTCTTT. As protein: CASSLGRGTEAFF. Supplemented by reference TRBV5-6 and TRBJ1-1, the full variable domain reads DAGVTQSPTHLIKTRGQQVTLRCSPKSGHDTVSWYQQALGQGPQFIFQYYEEEERQRGNFPDRFSGHQFPNYSSELNVNALLLGDSALYLCASSLGRGTEAFFGQGTRLTVV.

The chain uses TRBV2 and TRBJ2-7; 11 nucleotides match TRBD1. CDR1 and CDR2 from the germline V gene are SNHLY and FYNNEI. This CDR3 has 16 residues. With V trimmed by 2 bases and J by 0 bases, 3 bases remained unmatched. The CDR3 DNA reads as TGTGCCAGCAGTGAACAGGGACAGGGGGTCTCCTACGAGCAGTACTTC. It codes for CASSEQGQGVSYEQYF.

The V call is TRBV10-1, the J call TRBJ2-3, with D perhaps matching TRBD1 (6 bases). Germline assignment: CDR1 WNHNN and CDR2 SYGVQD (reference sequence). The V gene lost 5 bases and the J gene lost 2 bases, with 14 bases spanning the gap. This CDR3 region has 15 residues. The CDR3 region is CASSPRDTTTDTQYF. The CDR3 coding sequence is TGCGCCAGCAGTCCCCGGGACACTACCACAGATACGCAGTATTTT.

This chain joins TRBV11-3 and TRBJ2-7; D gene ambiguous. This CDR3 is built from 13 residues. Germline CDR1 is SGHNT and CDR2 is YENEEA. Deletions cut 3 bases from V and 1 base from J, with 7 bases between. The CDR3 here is CASSFKTSYEQYF. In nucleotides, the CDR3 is TGTGCCAGCAGCTTTAAGACATCCTACGAGCAGTACTTC.

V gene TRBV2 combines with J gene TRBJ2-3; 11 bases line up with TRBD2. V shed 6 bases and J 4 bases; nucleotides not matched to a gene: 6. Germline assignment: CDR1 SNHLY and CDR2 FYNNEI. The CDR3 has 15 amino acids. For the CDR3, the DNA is TGTGCCAGCAGGGCTAGCGGGGGGCGGGCAGATACGCAGTATTTT. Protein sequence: CASRASGGRADTQYF. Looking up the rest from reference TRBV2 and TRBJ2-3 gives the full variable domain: EPEVTQTPSHQVTQMGQEVILRCVPISNHLYFYWYRQILGQKVEFLVSFYNNEISEKSEIFDDQFSVERPDGSNFTLKIRSTKLEDSAMYFCASRASGGRADTQYFGPGTRLTVL.

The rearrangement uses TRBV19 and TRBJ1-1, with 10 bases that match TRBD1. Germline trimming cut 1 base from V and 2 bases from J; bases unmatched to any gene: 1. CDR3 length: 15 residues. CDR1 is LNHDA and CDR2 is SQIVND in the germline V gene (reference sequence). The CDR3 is CASSIGTGGNTEAFF. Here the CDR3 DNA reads TGTGCCAGTAGTATAGGGACAGGGGGAAACACTGAAGCTTTCTTT. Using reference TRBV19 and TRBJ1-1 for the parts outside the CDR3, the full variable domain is DGGITQSPKYLFRKEGQNVTLSCEQNLNHDAMYWYRQDPGQGLRLIYYSQIVNDFQKGDIAEGYSVSREKKESFPLTVTSAQKNPTAFYLCASSIGTGGNTEAFFGQGTRLTVV.

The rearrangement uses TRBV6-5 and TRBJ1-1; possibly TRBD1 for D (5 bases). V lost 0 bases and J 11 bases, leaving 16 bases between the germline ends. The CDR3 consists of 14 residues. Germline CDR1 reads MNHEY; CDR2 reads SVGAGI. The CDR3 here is CASSYSNVREEAFF. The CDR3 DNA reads TGTGCCAGCAGTTACTCGAATGTCAGGGAAGAGGCTTTCTTT.

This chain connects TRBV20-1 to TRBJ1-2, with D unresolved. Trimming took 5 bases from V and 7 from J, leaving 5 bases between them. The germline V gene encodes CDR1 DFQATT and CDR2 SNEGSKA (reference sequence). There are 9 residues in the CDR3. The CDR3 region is CSAVLGYTF. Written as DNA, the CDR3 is TGCAGTGCTGTTCTTGGCTACACCTTC.

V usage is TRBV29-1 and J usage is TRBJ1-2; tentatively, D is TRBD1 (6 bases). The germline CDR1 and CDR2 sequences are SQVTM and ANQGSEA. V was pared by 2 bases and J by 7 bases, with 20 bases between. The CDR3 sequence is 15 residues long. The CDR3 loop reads CSVELSWGGAGGYTF. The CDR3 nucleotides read TGCAGCGTTGAATTGTCTTGGGGGGGCGCAGGTGGCTACACCTTC.

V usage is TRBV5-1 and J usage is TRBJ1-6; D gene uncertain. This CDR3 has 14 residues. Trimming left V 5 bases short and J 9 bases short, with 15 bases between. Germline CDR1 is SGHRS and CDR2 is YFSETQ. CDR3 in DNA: TGCGCCAGCAGGCCCGGGGATCTTGGTTCACCCCTCCACTTT. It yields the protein CASRPGDLGSPLHF. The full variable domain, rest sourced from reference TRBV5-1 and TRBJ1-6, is KAGVTQTPRYLIKTRGQQVTLSCSPISGHRSVSWYQQTPGQGLQFLFEYFSETQRNKGNFPGRFSGRQFSNSRSEMNVSTLELGDSALYLCASRPGDLGSPLHFGNGTRLTVT.

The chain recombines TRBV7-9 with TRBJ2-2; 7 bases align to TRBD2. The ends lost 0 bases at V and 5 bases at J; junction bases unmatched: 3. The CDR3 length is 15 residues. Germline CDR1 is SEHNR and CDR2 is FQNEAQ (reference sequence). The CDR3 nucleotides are TGTGCCAGCAGCTTAGCTCCCGGGGGGACCGGGGAGCTGTTTTTT. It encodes CASSLAPGGTGELFF.

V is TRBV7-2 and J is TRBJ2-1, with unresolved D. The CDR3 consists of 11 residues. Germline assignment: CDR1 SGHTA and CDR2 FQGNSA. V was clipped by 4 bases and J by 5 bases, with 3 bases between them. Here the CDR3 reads CASSSNNEQFF. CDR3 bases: TGTGCCAGCAGCTCAAACAATGAGCAGTTCTTC.

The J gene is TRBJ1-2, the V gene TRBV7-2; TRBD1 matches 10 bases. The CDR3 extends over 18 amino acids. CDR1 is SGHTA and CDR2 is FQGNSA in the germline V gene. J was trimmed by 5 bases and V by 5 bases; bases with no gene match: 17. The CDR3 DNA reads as TGTGCCAGCAGCCCCAGCGGGATGACAGGGGGCGCAGGTTATGGCTACACCTTC. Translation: CASSPSGMTGGAGYGYTF.

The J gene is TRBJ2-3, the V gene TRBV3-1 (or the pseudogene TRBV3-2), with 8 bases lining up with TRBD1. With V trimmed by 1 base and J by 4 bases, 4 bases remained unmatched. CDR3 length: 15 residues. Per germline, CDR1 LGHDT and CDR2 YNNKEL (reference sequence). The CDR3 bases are TGTGCCAGCAGCCAAGTCAGGGGGCCGTCAGATACGCAGTATTTT. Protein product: CASSQVRGPSDTQYF.

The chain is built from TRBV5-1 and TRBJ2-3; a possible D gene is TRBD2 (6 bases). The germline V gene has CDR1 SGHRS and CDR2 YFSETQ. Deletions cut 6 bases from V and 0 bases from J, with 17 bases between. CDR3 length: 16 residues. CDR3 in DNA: TGCGCCAGCACCCCACTGCGGGGCACTAGCACAGATACGCAGTATTTT. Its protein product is CASTPLRGTSTDTQYF. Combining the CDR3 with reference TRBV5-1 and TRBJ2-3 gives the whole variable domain KAGVTQTPRYLIKTRGQQVTLSCSPISGHRSVSWYQQTPGQGLQFLFEYFSETQRNKGNFPGRFSGRQFSNSRSEMNVSTLELGDSALYLCASTPLRGTSTDTQYFGPGTRLTVL.

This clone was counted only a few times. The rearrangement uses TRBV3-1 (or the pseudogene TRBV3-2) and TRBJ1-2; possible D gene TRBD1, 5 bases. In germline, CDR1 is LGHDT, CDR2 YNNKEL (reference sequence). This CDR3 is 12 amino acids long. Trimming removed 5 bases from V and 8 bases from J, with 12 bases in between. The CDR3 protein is CASSTRRGGYTF. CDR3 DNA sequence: TGTGCCAGCAGCACTCGCCGGGGGGGCTACACCTTC.

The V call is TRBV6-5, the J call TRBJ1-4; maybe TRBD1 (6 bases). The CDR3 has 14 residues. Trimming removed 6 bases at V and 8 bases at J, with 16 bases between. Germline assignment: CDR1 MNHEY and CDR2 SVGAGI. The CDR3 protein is CASSLGAAREKLFF. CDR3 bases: TGTGCCAGCAGCTTGGGGGCAGCGAGAGAAAAACTGTTTTTT.

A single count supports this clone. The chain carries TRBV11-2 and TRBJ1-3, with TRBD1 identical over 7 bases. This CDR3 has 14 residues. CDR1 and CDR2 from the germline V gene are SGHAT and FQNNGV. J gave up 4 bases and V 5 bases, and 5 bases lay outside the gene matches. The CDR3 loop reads CASSLTGNGNTIYF. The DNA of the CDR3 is TGTGCCAGCAGCCTGACAGGGAACGGAAACACCATATATTTT.

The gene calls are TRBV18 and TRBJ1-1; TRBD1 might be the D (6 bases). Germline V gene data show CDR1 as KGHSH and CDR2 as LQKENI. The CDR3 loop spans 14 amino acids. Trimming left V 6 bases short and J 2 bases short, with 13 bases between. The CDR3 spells CASSPDSRNTEAFF. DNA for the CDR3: TGTGCCAGCTCCCCGGACAGTCGTAACACTGAAGCTTTCTTT. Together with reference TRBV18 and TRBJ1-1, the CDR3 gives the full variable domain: NAGVMQNPRHLVRRRGQEARLRCSPMKGHSHVYWYRQLPEEGLKFMVYLQKENIIDESGMPKERFSAEFPKEGPSILRIQQVVRGDSAAYFCASSPDSRNTEAFFGQGTRLTVV.

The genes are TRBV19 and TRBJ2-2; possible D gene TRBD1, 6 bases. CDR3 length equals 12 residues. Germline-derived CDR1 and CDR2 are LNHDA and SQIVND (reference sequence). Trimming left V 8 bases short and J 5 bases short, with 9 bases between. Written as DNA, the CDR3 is TGTGCCAGTGAGGGGGTAACCGGGGAGCTGTTTTTT. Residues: CASEGVTGELFF. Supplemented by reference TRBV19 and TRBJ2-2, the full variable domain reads DGGITQSPKYLFRKEGQNVTLSCEQNLNHDAMYWYRQDPGQGLRLIYYSQIVNDFQKGDIAEGYSVSREKKESFPLTVTSAQKNPTAFYLCASEGVTGELFFGEGSRLTVL.

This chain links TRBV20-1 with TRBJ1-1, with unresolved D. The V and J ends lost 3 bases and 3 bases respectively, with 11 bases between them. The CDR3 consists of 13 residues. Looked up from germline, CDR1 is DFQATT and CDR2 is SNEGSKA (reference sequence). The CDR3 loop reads CSASNSPDTEAFF. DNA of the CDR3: TGCAGTGCTAGTAACTCCCCGGACACTGAAGCTTTCTTT.

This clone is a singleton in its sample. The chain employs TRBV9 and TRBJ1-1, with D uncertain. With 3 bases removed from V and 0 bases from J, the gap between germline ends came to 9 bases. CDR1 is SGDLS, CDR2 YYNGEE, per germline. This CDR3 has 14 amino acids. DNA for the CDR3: TGTGCCAGCAGCGCGGGAGGTTTGAACACTGAAGCTTTCTTT. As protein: CASSAGGLNTEAFF. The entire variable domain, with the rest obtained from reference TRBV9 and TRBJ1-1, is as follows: DSGVTQTPKHLITATGQRVTLRCSPRSGDLSVYWYQQSLDQGLQFLIQYYNGEERAKGNILERFSAQQFPDLHSELNLSSLELGDSALYFCASSAGGLNTEAFFGQGTRLTVV.

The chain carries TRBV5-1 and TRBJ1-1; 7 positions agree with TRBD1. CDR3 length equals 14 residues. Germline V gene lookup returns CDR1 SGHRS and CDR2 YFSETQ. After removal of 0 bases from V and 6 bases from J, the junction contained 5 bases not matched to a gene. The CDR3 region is CASSLAQGEAEAFF. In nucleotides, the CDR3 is TGCGCCAGCAGCTTGGCCCAGGGGGAGGCTGAAGCTTTCTTT.

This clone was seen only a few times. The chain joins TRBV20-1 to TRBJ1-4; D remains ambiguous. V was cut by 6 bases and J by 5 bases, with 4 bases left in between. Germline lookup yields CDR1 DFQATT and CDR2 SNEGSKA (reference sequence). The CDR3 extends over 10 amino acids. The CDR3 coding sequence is TGCAGTGCCAAAAATGAAAAACTGTTTTTT. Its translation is CSAKNEKLFF.

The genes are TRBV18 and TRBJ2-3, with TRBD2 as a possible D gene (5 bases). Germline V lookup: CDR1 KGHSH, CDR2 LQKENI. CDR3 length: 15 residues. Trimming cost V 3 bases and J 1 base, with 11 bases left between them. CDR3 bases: TGTGCCAGCTCACCTGGAGGAACTCGCACAGATACGCAGTATTTT. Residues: CASSPGGTRTDTQYF.

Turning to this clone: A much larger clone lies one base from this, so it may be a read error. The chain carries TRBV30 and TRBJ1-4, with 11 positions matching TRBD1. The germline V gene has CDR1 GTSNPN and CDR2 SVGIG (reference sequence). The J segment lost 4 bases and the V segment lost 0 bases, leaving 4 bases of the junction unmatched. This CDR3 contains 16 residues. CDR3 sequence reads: CAWSVLGQGVNEKLFF. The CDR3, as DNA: TGTGCCTGGAGTGTATTGGGACAGGGGGTTAATGAAAAACTGTTTTTT.

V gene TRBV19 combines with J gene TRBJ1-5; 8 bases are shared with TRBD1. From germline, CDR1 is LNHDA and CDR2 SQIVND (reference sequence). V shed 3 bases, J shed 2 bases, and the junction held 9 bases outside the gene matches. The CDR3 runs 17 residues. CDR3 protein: CASSIWLEDRGNQPQHF. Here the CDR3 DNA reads TGTGCCAGTAGTATTTGGCTCGAGGACAGGGGCAATCAGCCCCAGCATTTT.